The 16 T cell receptor beta chains given below trace back to one sample, sequenced in a study of OX40 agonist ivuxolimab in advanced cancers. Libraries were prepared by immunoSEQ multiplex PCR; TCRdb keeps only in-frame clonotypes and omits some of them. This table has fewer than 45,000 clones, roughly 84% appearing once. Here the sequenced sample was CD4+ or CD8+ T cells sorted from blood, taken in a trial of the OX40 agonist ivuxolimab. The receptors shown here come from an adult with an advanced solid tumor such as melanoma, head and neck, liver or kidney cancer.

The chain carries TRBV27 and TRBJ2-1; no definite D call. Trimming stripped 5 bases from V and 0 bases from J, with 11 bases between. Germline loops: CDR1 MNHEY, CDR2 SMNVEV (reference sequence). This CDR3 comprises 15 residues. The CDR3 DNA sequence: TGTGCCAGCAGTGCTATTCTTGGCTCCTACAATGAGCAGTTCTTC. Amino acids: CASSAILGSYNEQFF.

This chain links TRBV18 with TRBJ2-1; 8 bases align to TRBD1. The germline CDR1 and CDR2 sequences are KGHSH and LQKENI. CDR3 length: 15 amino acids. J gave up 8 bases and V 5 bases, and 11 bases lay outside the gene matches. CDR3 DNA: TGTGCCAGCTCATCGAATGGGCAGGGGGCCGATGAGCAGTTCTTC. Protein: CASSSNGQGADEQFF.

The V gene is TRBV6-5, the J gene TRBJ2-6; no definite D call. The CDR3 is 14 amino acids. The germline CDR1 and CDR2 sequences are MNHEY and SVGAGI. Trimming removed 8 bases at V and 1 base at J, with 9 bases between. CDR3 coding DNA: TGTGCCAGCGCCGGGCGTTCTGGGGCCAACGTCCTGACTTTC. Amino acid sequence: CASAGRSGANVLTF.

This clone was counted between two and nine times. The V gene is TRBV6-5, the J gene TRBJ1-2, with D unresolved. Germline V CDR1 and CDR2: MNHEY, SVGAGI. The CDR3 is 16 residues long. Trimming stripped 0 bases from V and 4 bases from J, with 15 bases between. The CDR3 loop reads CASSYSKAARLYGYTF. The CDR3 DNA reads as TGTGCCAGCAGTTACTCTAAGGCAGCCCGGCTCTATGGCTACACCTTC.

The chain links TRBV18 to TRBJ2-7; the D is unclear. The length of the CDR3 is 14 residues. CDR1 is KGHSH and CDR2 is LQKENI in the germline V gene. Trimming pared 0 bases from V and 3 bases from J, leaving 9 bases between. The CDR3 nucleotides are TGTGCCAGCTCACCACCGGTGGATGACTACGAGCAGTACTTC. Its translation is CASSPPVDDYEQYF.

This sequence joins TRBV29-1 and TRBJ1-2, with 8 nucleotides matching TRBD1. CDR1 SQVTM and CDR2 ANQGSEA come from the germline V gene. The CDR3 runs to 13 residues. V trimming: 4 bases; J trimming: 4 bases; junction bases outside the gene matches: 5. CDR3 region: CSVGQGLTYGYTF. The CDR3, as DNA: TGCAGCGTTGGACAGGGGCTAACCTATGGCTACACCTTC.

The chain carries TRBV14 and TRBJ1-4; no clear D. Trimming stripped 0 bases from V and 8 bases from J, with 19 bases between. The CDR3 is 17 residues long. CDR1 SGHDN and CDR2 FVKESK come from the germline V gene. CDR3 sequence (DNA): TGTGCCAGCAGCCAAGACCTCACCGGGAATATAGGGGAAAAACTGTTTTTT. Residues: CASSQDLTGNIGEKLFF.

Here the CDR3 DNA reads TGTGCCAGTAGTATCTCGGGGTCTCGAAAAAACTCTGGAAACACCATATATTTT. Its translation: CASSISGSRKNSGNTIYF. This chain connects TRBV19 to TRBJ1-3, with D unclear. Per germline, CDR1 LNHDA and CDR2 SQIVND (reference sequence). CDR3 length: 18 residues. The V end was cut by 3 bases, the J end by 0 bases, with 18 bases between.

This clone was observed a few times. This rearrangement joins TRBV5-6 to TRBJ1-2; D is ambiguous. The CDR3 has 13 amino acids. V gave up 0 bases and J gave up 2 bases, with 5 bases separating them. Germline loops: CDR1 SGHDT, CDR2 YYEEEE. The DNA of the CDR3 is TGTGCCAGCAGCTTGGACACAAACTATGGCTACACCTTC. Protein sequence: CASSLDTNYGYTF. Supplemented by reference TRBV5-6 and TRBJ1-2, the full variable domain reads DAGVTQSPTHLIKTRGQQVTLRCSPKSGHDTVSWYQQALGQGPQFIFQYYEEEERQRGNFPDRFSGHQFPNYSSELNVNALLLGDSALYLCASSLDTNYGYTFGSGTRLTVV.

The V gene is TRBV5-5, the J gene TRBJ1-1; the match to TRBD1 covers 7 bases. With 7 bases clipped from V and 5 bases from J, the junction kept 11 bases outside the gene matches. This CDR3 is 14 amino acids long. Germline CDR1 is SGHKS and CDR2 is YYEKEE (reference sequence). The CDR3 reads CASLGDSRRTEAFF. The CDR3 DNA sequence: TGTGCCAGCCTGGGGGACAGCCGAAGGACTGAAGCTTTCTTT.

The V gene is TRBV30, the J gene TRBJ1-1; a possible D gene is TRBD1 (5 bases). The CDR3 length is 19 residues. Trimming took 0 bases from V and 4 from J, leaving 27 bases between them. Per germline, CDR1 GTSNPN and CDR2 SVGIG (reference sequence). CDR3 coding DNA: TGTGCCTGGAGTGTGGGGGTTTACCTTAACAAAGGAAGGAGCACTGAAGCTTTCTTT. This sequence encodes CAWSVGVYLNKGRSTEAFF.

This clone was counted a single time. This chain joins TRBV10-1 and TRBJ2-7; D is perhaps TRBD2 (5 bases). This CDR3 contains 17 residues. Trimming removed 4 bases from V and 4 bases from J, with 23 bases in between. Germline loops: CDR1 WNHNN, CDR2 SYGVQD (reference sequence). CDR3 loop: CASSGGIRDTDYYEQYF. The CDR3 DNA reads TGCGCCAGCAGTGGAGGGATTCGGGATACGGATTATTACGAGCAGTACTTC.

The chain combines TRBV6-6 with TRBJ1-4; D not certain. Looked up from germline, CDR1 is MNHNY and CDR2 is SVGAGI (reference sequence). This CDR3 is 15 amino acids long. The V end was cut by 2 bases, the J end by 0 bases, with 7 bases between. CDR3 sequence reads: CASSYGDATNEKLFF. As DNA, the CDR3 is TGTGCCAGCAGTTACGGAGATGCAACTAATGAAAAACTGTTTTTT.

The chain has TRBV29-1 and TRBJ1-2; D might be TRBD1 (6 bases). The CDR3 length is 13 residues. The germline V gene has CDR1 SQVTM and CDR2 ANQGSEA. Trimming shortened V by 2 bases and J by 3 bases, and 10 bases separated the two germline ends. CDR3 loop: CSVEQGPYYGYTF. The CDR3 DNA is TGCAGCGTTGAACAGGGGCCCTACTATGGCTACACCTTC.

The CDR3 DNA sequence: TGTGCCAGCGCTCTTTTGATTACTTCGGGACAGGCCAATGAGCAGTTCTTC. It is translated as CASALLITSGQANEQFF. V usage is TRBV11-2 and J usage is TRBJ2-1; the match to TRBD1 covers 8 bases. Germline V lookup: CDR1 SGHAT, CDR2 FQNNGV. J was trimmed by 6 bases and V by 8 bases; bases with no gene match: 18. There are 17 residues in the CDR3.

This rearrangement joins TRBV12-5 to TRBJ2-7, with D perhaps TRBD1 (5 bases). This CDR3 has 12 amino acids. Germline CDR1 LGHNT, CDR2 FRNRAP. V gave up 6 bases and J gave up 4 bases, with 10 bases separating them. The CDR3 loop is CASGRDRYEQYF. The CDR3 DNA follows: TGTGCTAGTGGGCGAGACAGATACGAGCAGTACTTC.